This T cell receptor (beta chain) derives from a study of T cell repertoires in cytomegalovirus infection. Study at large: It was the public TCR beta signatures that indicated both CMV infection and matching HLA type.

Regarding this clonotype: Its antigen remains unidentified.

In TCRdb, the reads were re-called with MiXCR into one record per CDR3 protein. The data hold some 920,000 distinct CDR3 sequences, with around 32% observed a single time. Study-wide findings and caveats: In two of eight donors, the top clonotype was HLA-C-restricted CMV-specific.

The V and J ends lost 2 bases and 0 bases respectively, with 16 bases between them. The CDR3 is made up of 17 amino acids. CDR1 is SGHTA and CDR2 is FQGNSA in the germline V gene. This TCR was sampled from a human donor in good health (CMV status not recorded). Some clones in this sample may be carry-over from other donors' samples. The chain has TRBV7-2 and TRBJ1-1; a possible D gene is TRBD1 (6 bases). The input for sequencing was cultured CD8+ T cells from PBMCs, taken from culture after CMV antigen stimulation. The CDR3 spells CASSLRGFGTMNTEAFF. The CDR3 DNA is TGTGCCAGCAGCTTAAGGGGGTTCGGAACTATGAACACTGAAGCTTTCTTT. Full variable domain (missing parts from reference TRBV7-2 and TRBJ1-1): GAGVSQSPSNKVTEKGKDVELRCDPISGHTALYWYRQSLGQGLEFLIYFQGNSAPDKSGLPSDRFSAERTGGSVSTLTIQRTQQEDSAVYLCASSLRGFGTMNTEAFFGQGTRLTVV.